This entry lists 27 T cell receptor beta chains sequenced from one sample in a study of identical twins listed by TCRdb under 2016. Library preparation employed 5' RACE. The sample was run on an Illumina HiSeq 2000. TCRdb passed the public sequencing reads through fastp at Q25 and MiXCR, retaining productive beta sequences. Under each unique CDR3 protein, matching rows form one entry showing the most common genes and DNA. In this sample the table shows over 600,000 distinct CDR3 sequences, less than 25% of which occur a single time. The top ten constitute around 4.5% of the sample. This sample was also put to use in a study of T cells expressing NK-cell markers.

The sample comprised PBMCs. The receptor source for this set is a woman between 18 and 29 years old in good health.

The table lists this clonotype with a few counts. The rearrangement uses TRBV6-1 and TRBJ2-1; TRBD2 agrees at 7 bases. The trim removed 5 bases at V and 0 bases at J, leaving 10 bases unmatched. The length of the CDR3 is 17 residues. Germline CDR1 is MNHNS and CDR2 is SASEGT. CDR3 sequence: CASSPSVGLSSYNEQFF. The CDR3 bases are TGTGCCAGCAGTCCGTCGGTGGGACTAAGCTCCTACAATGAGCAGTTCTTC.

In this sample, this clonotype turned up a few times. The rearrangement links TRBV20-1 to TRBJ2-1; 9 nucleotides match TRBD2. The V and J ends lost 6 bases and 9 bases, in that order; junction bases with no gene match: 6. There are 12 residues in the CDR3. Per germline, CDR1 DFQATT and CDR2 SNEGSKA (reference sequence). The CDR3 loop is CSAKGLAFEQFF. CDR3 in DNA: TGCAGTGCGAAAGGACTAGCGTTTGAGCAGTTCTTC.

This clonotype was counted a few times. At one boundary the junction diverges from the germline segment, which might be a read error. The chain is built from TRBV10-3 and TRBJ2-1; D not resolved. Germline loops: CDR1 ENHRY, CDR2 SYGVKD. The CDR3 loop spans 10 amino acids. The CDR3 region has the DNA TGTGCCATCAGCCCCTTGGAGACAATCTTC. This encodes CAISPLETIF.

V usage is TRBV5-1 and J usage is TRBJ2-1; 9 nucleotides line up with TRBD1. Germline CDR1 is SGHRS and CDR2 is YFSETQ. CDR3 length: 15 residues. With 0 bases clipped from V and 6 bases from J, the junction kept 4 bases outside the gene matches. CDR3 bases: TGCGCCAGCAGCTTGGACGAACAGGGGGCCAATGAGCAGTTCTTC. Amino acid sequence: CASSLDEQGANEQFF. The whole variable domain, remainder taken from reference TRBV5-1 and TRBJ2-1, is KAGVTQTPRYLIKTRGQQVTLSCSPISGHRSVSWYQQTPGQGLQFLFEYFSETQRNKGNFPGRFSGRQFSNSRSEMNVSTLELGDSALYLCASSLDEQGANEQFFGPGTRLTVL.

The table lists this clonotype with a few counts. The chain links TRBV12-3 or TRBV12-4 to TRBJ2-7; 7 nucleotides align to TRBD1. This CDR3 spans 15 amino acids. The V gene end was trimmed by 8 bases and the J gene end by 4 bases; junction bases not matched to a gene: 14. Here the CDR3 DNA reads TGTGCCAGCGGCTCGACAGGGCCATTTAGATACGAGCAGTACTTC. Amino acid sequence: CASGSTGPFRYEQYF.

This clonotype showed up just a few times. This chain connects TRBV11-2 to TRBJ2-7; D gene uncertain. Per the germline V gene, CDR1 is SGHAT and CDR2 is FQNNGV. CDR3 size: 21 residues. V lost 1 base and J lost 2, with 30 bases in between. CDR3 coding DNA: TGTGCCAGCAGCTTAGGTTTACTATTAGGGCATTACGTCGTCAATGCCTACGAGCAGTACTTC. Its protein product is CASSLGLLLGHYVVNAYEQYF.

The rearrangement links TRBV5-1 to TRBJ2-2, with 7 bases aligning to TRBD2. Germline loops: CDR1 SGHRS, CDR2 YFSETQ. Trimming cost V 3 bases and J 4 bases; bases outside gene matches: 6. The CDR3 spans 15 residues. The CDR3 DNA follows: TGCGCCAGCAGCTGGGCCGGGGGGACCACCGGGGAGCTGTTTTTT. Translating it yields CASSWAGGTTGELFF.

This clonotype has just a few counts. V and J are TRBV12-3 or TRBV12-4 and TRBJ2-7; maybe TRBD2 (6 bases). This CDR3 is built from 14 residues. Trimming took 9 bases from V and 2 from J, leaving 17 bases between them. CDR3 coding DNA: TGTGCCAGTACCTGGAGCGGAGGGCCCTACGAGCAGTACTTC. Its translation is CASTWSGGPYEQYF.

The chain couples TRBV9 to TRBJ2-7; D possibly corresponds to TRBD2 (5 bases). The CDR3 has 15 residues. Looked up from germline, CDR1 is SGDLS and CDR2 is YYNGEE. V was cut by 0 bases and J by 6 bases, with 16 bases left in between. The CDR3 DNA reads TGTGCCAGCAGCGTAGGCAACATGGGAGACGGCGAGCAGTACTTC. This translates into CASSVGNMGDGEQYF.

This clonotype was seen repeatedly, ten times or more. This chain connects TRBV5-1 to TRBJ2-1, with 12 bases fitting TRBD2. Trimming took 4 bases from V and 4 from J; bases not matched to a gene: 9. Germline values: CDR1 SGHRS, CDR2 YFSETQ. The CDR3 has 17 residues. The chain's CDR3 is CASSMLAGGLMYNEQFF. The CDR3 region has the DNA TGCGCCAGCAGCATGCTAGCGGGGGGGCTGATGTACAATGAGCAGTTCTTC.

V usage is TRBV20-1 and J usage is TRBJ2-2; 11 bases are a match to TRBD1. J was trimmed by 5 bases and V by 3 bases; bases with no gene match: 11. Germline V gene data show CDR1 as DFQATT and CDR2 as SNEGSKA (reference sequence). The CDR3 length is 17 residues. The CDR3 coding sequence is TGCAGTGCTAGGGCCTGGGGACAGGGGGGGCCTACCGGGGAGCTGTTTTTT. Protein sequence: CSARAWGQGGPTGELFF.

The chain has TRBV29-1 and TRBJ1-1; possible D gene TRBD1, 6 bases. Germline V gene data show CDR1 as SQVTM and CDR2 as ANQGSEA. CDR3 length equals 14 residues. Between the trimmed V and J ends, which lost 8 bases and 5 bases, there was a span of 21 bases. The CDR3 nucleotides are TGCAGCTCATCGACAGGCTTTTTGGAAACTGAAGCTTTCTTT. The encoded protein is CSSSTGFLETEAFF.

The chain combines TRBV30 with TRBJ1-5, with D perhaps matching TRBD1 (5 bases). Germline assignment: CDR1 GTSNPN and CDR2 SVGIG (reference sequence). V was trimmed by 1 base and J by 3 bases, leaving 7 bases between them. The CDR3 length is 13 residues. The CDR3 loop is CAWSGQNNQPQHF. CDR3 DNA sequence: TGTGCCTGGAGTGGACAGAACAATCAGCCCCAGCATTTT. The full variable domain, in which reference TRBV30 and TRBJ1-5 provide the parts outside the CDR3, is SQTIHQWPATLVQPVGSPLSLECTVEGTSNPNLYWYRQAAGRGLQLLFYSVGIGQISSEVPQNLSASRPQDRQFILSSKKLLLSDSGFYLCAWSGQNNQPQHFGDGTRLSIL.

This clonotype has more than one count but fewer than ten. The chain uses TRBV6-5 and TRBJ1-2; 7 positions match TRBD1. The CDR3 spans 16 residues. Trimming removed 5 bases from V and 8 bases from J; junction bases left unmatched: 17. Per the germline V gene, CDR1 is MNHEY and CDR2 is SVGAGI. In DNA form, the CDR3 reads TGTGCCAGCAGTCTCGACAGGGCCAGCCATTTGCGCGGCTACACCTTC. It translates to CASSLDRASHLRGYTF.

The V and J genes are TRBV5-1 and TRBJ2-2; TRBD2 is a possible D gene (5 bases). This CDR3 has 15 residues. V lost 2 bases to trimming and J lost 6 bases, with 14 bases between them. Looked up from germline, CDR1 is SGHRS and CDR2 is YFSETQ. In DNA, the CDR3 is TGCGCCAGCAGCTTACTAGGATACTCGCCCGGGGAGCTGTTTTTT. Amino acids: CASSLLGYSPGELFF.

This clonotype came up many times. V gene TRBV15 combines with J gene TRBJ2-1; possibly TRBD1 for D (6 bases). This CDR3 has 15 residues. Germline loops: CDR1 LNHNV, CDR2 YYDKDF (reference sequence). The V and J ends lost 0 bases and 2 bases respectively, with 8 bases between them. CDR3 DNA sequence: TGTGCCACCAGCAGAGAGCAGGGGCCCTACAATGAGCAGTTCTTC. As protein: CATSREQGPYNEQFF.

This clonotype was seen a handful of times. This chain uses TRBV2 with TRBJ2-1; tentatively, D is TRBD2 (5 bases). V was clipped by 7 bases and J by 6 bases, with 19 bases between them. Germline CDR1 is SNHLY and CDR2 is FYNNEI. This CDR3 region has 15 residues. The CDR3 coding sequence is TGTGCCAGCAATCCGGAAACTTTCAGCGGCAATGAGCAGTTCTTC. It specifies CASNPETFSGNEQFF.

V usage is TRBV12-3 or TRBV12-4 and J usage is TRBJ1-2; the match to TRBD1 covers 8 bases. The CDR3 length is 15 residues. Germline trimming cut 4 bases from V and 1 base from J; bases unmatched to any gene: 5. The CDR3 loop is CASSSRQGRNYGYTF. CDR3 nucleotide sequence: TGTGCCAGCAGTTCCAGACAGGGGCGTAACTATGGCTACACCTTC.

This clonotype was seen once. This chain connects TRBV10-1 to TRBJ2-7; 10 bases are a match to TRBD1. J was trimmed by 3 bases and V by 4 bases; bases with no gene match: 6. Germline V gene sequence: CDR1 WNHNN, CDR2 SYGVQD (reference sequence). There are 15 residues in the CDR3. DNA for the CDR3: TGCGCCAGCAGTGGGGGACAGGGGTCCCGCTACGAGCAGTACTTC. It yields the protein CASSGGQGSRYEQYF.

The V and J genes are TRBV18 and TRBJ2-5; D gene ambiguous. The CDR3 has 12 residues. The germline V and J ends were trimmed by 6 bases and 2 bases, with 7 bases remaining between them. Germline V gives CDR1 KGHSH, CDR2 LQKENI. DNA for the CDR3: TGTGCCAGCTCGAACAGTCAAGAGACCCAGTACTTC. This encodes CASSNSQETQYF.

This clonotype has ten or more counts. V gene TRBV20-1 combines with J gene TRBJ2-5; 10 nucleotides align to TRBD1. V trimming: 6 bases; J trimming: 5 bases; junction bases outside the gene matches: 9. Germline CDR1 and CDR2: DFQATT and SNEGSKA (reference sequence). The CDR3 has 14 residues. The CDR3, as DNA: TGCAGTGCGCTCGGGACAGGGGTCAGGGAGACCCAGTACTTC. Amino acids: CSALGTGVRETQYF.

The chain employs TRBV20-1 and TRBJ2-7; D is possibly TRBD1 or TRBD2 (5 bases each). Germline V gene data show CDR1 as DFQATT and CDR2 as SNEGSKA (reference sequence). V was shortened by 3 bases and J by 0 bases, with 9 bases between the two germline ends. This CDR3 region has 13 residues. CDR3 residues: CSARGRYSYEQYF. The CDR3 nucleotides read TGCAGTGCTAGGGGACGGTACTCCTACGAGCAGTACTTC.

In its sample, this clonotype was seen once. V is TRBV2 and J is TRBJ2-3; D assignment may be TRBD1 or TRBD2 (6 bases each). CDR1 SNHLY and CDR2 FYNNEI come from the germline V gene. CDR3 length: 17 amino acids. V lost 5 bases and J lost 0, with 18 bases in between. The CDR3 coding sequence is TGTGCCAGCAGTCCCCAGGGGACTTACGAAAGCACAGATACGCAGTATTTT. This sequence encodes CASSPQGTYESTDTQYF.

As for this clonotype: A much larger clonotype is one base distant, so this may be a read error. The chain joins TRBV12-3 or TRBV12-4 to TRBJ2-5; D might be TRBD1 (6 bases). CDR3 length: 13 amino acids. The DNA of the CDR3 is TGTGCCAGCAGTTCCTCAGGGGTGGAGACCAAGTACTTC. Encoded protein: CASSSSGVETKYF.

This clonotype turned up a few times. The DNA of the CDR3 is TGTGCCAGCAGCTTGGCTATGGGGAGCGGGAGGATCCATGAGCAGTTCTTC. It yields the protein CASSLAMGSGRIHEQFF. The V call is TRBV11-3, the J call TRBJ2-1; TRBD2 matches at 9 bases. The CDR3 length is 17 residues. With 3 bases clipped from V and 8 bases from J, the junction kept 14 bases outside the gene matches. Per the germline V gene, CDR1 is SGHNT and CDR2 is YENEEA.

V usage is TRBV29-1 and J usage is TRBJ1-3, with 7 positions matching TRBD1. From germline, CDR1 is SQVTM and CDR2 ANQGSEA. V trimming: 2 bases; J trimming: 0 bases; junction bases outside the gene matches: 7. The CDR3 is 16 amino acids. CDR3 sequence (DNA): TGCAGCGTTGAAAGGGGGCGTGGATCCTCTGGAAACACCATATATTTT. It specifies CSVERGRGSSGNTIYF.

The V gene is TRBV20-1, the J gene TRBJ2-1; TRBD2 agrees at 8 bases. The V and J ends lost 4 bases and 5 bases, in that order; junction bases with no gene match: 4. This CDR3 has 13 residues. The germline V gene has CDR1 DFQATT and CDR2 SNEGSKA (reference sequence). The CDR3 nucleotides are TGCAGTGCTAAGCGGGAGACAGACAATGAGCAGTTCTTC. Translated, it gives CSAKRETDNEQFF.